This TCR beta chain was profiled in a study of T cell changes during pregnancy in multiple sclerosis. V was shortened by 3 bases and J by 3 bases, with 12 bases between the two germline ends. The CDR3 sequence is 14 residues long. Per germline, CDR1 SGHDT and CDR2 YYEEEE. The assay was immunoSEQ multiplex PCR, and TCRdb's table has in-frame clones only and misses some. The sample gives under 130,000 clones, about nine tenths of which show up once; approximately 3.5% is in the top ten. This sample comprised peripheral blood, obtained after pregnancy. V usage is TRBV5-6 and J usage is TRBJ1-1; D unresolved. The TCR was taken from a female donor with multiple sclerosis, enrolled in a pregnancy study. The CDR3 nucleotides read TGTGCCAGCAGCTACCGGCTGAGGGACACTGAAGCTTTCTTT. Protein: CASSYRLRDTEAFF. The complete variable domain, with remaining parts taken from reference TRBV5-6 and TRBJ1-1, reads DAGVTQSPTHLIKTRGQQVTLRCSPKSGHDTVSWYQQALGQGPQFIFQYYEEEERQRGNFPDRFSGHQFPNYSSELNVNALLLGDSALYLCASSYRLRDTEAFFGQGTRLTVV.